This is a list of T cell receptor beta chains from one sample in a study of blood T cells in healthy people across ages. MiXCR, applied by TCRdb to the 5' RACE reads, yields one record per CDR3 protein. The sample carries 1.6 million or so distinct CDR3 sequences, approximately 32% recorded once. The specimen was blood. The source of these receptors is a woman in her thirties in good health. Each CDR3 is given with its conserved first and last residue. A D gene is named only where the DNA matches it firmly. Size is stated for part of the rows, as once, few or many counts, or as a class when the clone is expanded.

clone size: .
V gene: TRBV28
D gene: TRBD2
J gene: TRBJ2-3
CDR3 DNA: TGTGCCAGCAGTTTTAGCGGGAGGAGCGCAACTAGCACAGATACGCAGTATTTT
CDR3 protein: CASSFSGRSATSTDTQYF

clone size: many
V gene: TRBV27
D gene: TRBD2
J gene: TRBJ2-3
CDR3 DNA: TGTGCCTCCTCACCTAGCGGGAGGAGGGTGACAGATACGCAGTATTTT
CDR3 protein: CASSPSGRRVTDTQYF

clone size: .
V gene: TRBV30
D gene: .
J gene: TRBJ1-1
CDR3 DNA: TGCGCCTGGAGTACCCGACTGAACGCTGAAGCTTTCTTT
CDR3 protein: CAWSTRLNAEAFF

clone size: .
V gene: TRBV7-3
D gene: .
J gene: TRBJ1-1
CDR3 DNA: TGTGCCAGCAGCTCACCCGGCGTCGCTGAAGCTTTCTTT
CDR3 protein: CASSSPGVAEAFF

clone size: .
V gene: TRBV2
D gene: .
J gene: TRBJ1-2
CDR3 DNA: TGTGCCAGCAGGGAACGGCCGGAGGGGCAGGGGGGCTACACCTTC
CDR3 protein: CASRERPEGQGGYTF

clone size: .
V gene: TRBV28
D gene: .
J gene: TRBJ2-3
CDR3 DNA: TGTGCCAGCAGTTTAATTCCCCGGCCGTTAGTTGGGACAGATACGCAGTATTTT
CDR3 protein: CASSLIPRPLVGTDTQYF

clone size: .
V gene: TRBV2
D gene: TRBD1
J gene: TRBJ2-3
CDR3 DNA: TGTGCCAGCCGGGGTCCCCGACAGGGCCTTTCCACAGATACGCAGTATTTT
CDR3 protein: CASRGPRQGLSTDTQYF

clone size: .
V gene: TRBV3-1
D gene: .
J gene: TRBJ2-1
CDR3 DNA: TGTGCCAGCAGCCAAGGCCCCTATCTGTTCTTC
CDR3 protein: CASSQGPYLFF

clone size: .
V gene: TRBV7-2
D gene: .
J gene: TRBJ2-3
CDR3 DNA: TGTGCCAGCAGCTTACTATACTTCGCAGATACGCAGTATTTT
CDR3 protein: CASSLLYFADTQYF

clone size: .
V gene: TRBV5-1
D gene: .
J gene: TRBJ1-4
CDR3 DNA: TGCGCCAGCAGGGAAACTAATGAAAAACTGTTTTTT
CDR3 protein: CASRETNEKLFF

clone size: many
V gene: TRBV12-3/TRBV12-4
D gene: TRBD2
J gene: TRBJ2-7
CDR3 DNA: TGTGCCAGCAGTACCCTAGCGGGAGGGCCTAACGAGCAGTACTTC
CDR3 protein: CASSTLAGGPNEQYF

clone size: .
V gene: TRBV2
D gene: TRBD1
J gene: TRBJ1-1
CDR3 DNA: TGTGCCAGCAGGCCCGGGACAGGCTCTTCTGAAGCTTTCTTT
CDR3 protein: CASRPGTGSSEAFF

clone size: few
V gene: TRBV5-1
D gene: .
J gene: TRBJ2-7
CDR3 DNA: TGCGCCAGCAGCTTGGAAGCTAGCTCCTACGAGCAGTACTTC
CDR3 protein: CASSLEASSYEQYF

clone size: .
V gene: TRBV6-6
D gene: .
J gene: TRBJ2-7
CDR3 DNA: TGTGCCAGCAGTCAACTAGATCCCTCCTACGAGCAGTACTTC
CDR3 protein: CASSQLDPSYEQYF

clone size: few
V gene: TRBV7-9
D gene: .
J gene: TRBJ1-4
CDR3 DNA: TGTGCCAGCAGCTTAGCGTCGCAGCAGATTAATGAAAAACTGTTTTTT
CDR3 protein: CASSLASQQINEKLFF

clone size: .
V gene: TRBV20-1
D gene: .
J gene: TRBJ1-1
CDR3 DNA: TGCAGTGCTAGTCTCGTACAGGGTCGGGCTGAAGCTTTCTTT
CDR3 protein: CSASLVQGRAEAFF

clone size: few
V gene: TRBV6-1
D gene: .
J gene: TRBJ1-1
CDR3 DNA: TGTGCCAGCGGAGCCCTAGGGAGCACTGAAGCTTTCTTT
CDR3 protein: CASGALGSTEAFF

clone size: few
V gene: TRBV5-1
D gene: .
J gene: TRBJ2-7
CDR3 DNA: TGCGCCAGCAGCCCGGACGCAGGTGCCTACGAGCAGTACTTC
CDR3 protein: CASSPDAGAYEQYF

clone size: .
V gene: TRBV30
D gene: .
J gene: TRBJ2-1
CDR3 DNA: TGTGCCTGGAGTGAATGGTCGGGTGAGCAGTTCTTC
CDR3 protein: CAWSEWSGEQFF

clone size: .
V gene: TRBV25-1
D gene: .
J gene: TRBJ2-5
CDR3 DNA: TGTGCCAGCAGTGAAGGGGGGGGGGCCCAAGAGACCCAGTACTTC
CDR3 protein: CASSEGGGAQETQYF

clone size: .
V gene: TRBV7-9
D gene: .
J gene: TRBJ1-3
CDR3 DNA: TGTGCCAGCAGCGTCTCTGGAAACACCATATATTTT
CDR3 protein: CASSVSGNTIYF

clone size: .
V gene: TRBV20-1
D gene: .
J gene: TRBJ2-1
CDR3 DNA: TGCAGTGCTAGACGTTGGACTAACGGCAATGAGCAGTTCTTC
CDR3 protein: CSARRWTNGNEQFF

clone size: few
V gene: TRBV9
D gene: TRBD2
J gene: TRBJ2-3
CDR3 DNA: TGTGCCAGCAGCGACTGGCGGGGGGGCCCAGGAGATACGCAGTATTTT
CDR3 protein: CASSDWRGGPGDTQYF

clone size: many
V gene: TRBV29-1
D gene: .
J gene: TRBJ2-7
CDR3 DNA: TGCAGCGTTGAGCTGGACCGGGGCTACGAGCAGTACTTC
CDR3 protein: CSVELDRGYEQYF

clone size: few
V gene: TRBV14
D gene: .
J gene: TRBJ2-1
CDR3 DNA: TGTGCCAGCAGCCAAGGGGTCCTATCGACCTACGTGGATGAGCAGTTCTTC
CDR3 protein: CASSQGVLSTYVDEQFF

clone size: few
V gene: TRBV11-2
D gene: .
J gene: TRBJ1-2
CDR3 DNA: TGTGCCAGCAGCCAAAAGGGCTATGGCTACACCTTC
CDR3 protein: CASSQKGYGYTF

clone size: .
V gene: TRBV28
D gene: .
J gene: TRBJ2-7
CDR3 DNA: TGTGCCAGCAGTGGGGTCGGGACCTTGTTGGGGGAGCAGTACTTC
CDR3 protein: CASSGVGTLLGEQYF

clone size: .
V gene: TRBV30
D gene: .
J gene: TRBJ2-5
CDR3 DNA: TGTGCCTGGTGGACTGGGAACCAAGAGACCCAGTACTTC
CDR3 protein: CAWWTGNQETQYF

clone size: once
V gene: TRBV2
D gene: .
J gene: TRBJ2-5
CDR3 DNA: TGTGCCAGCAGGGGTAACTTACTAGGGCAAGAGACCCAGTACTTC
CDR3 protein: CASRGNLLGQETQYF

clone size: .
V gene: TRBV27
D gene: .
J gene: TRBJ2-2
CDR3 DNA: TGTGCCAGCAGTTTTGGCCCCCTCCTTAACACCGGGGAGCTGTTTTTT
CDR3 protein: CASSFGPLLNTGELFF

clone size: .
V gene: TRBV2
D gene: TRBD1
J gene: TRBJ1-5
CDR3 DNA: TGTGCCAGCAGCACGGACAGGGTTGGCAGTCAGCCCCAGCATTTT
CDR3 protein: CASSTDRVGSQPQHF

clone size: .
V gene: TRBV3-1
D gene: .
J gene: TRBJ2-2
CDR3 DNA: TGTGCCAGCAGCCAAGTCGATTTCGCGGGCGGGGAGCTGTTTTTT
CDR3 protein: CASSQVDFAGGELFF

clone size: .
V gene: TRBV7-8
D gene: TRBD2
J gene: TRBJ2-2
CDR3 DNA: TGTGCCAGCAGCTCCGTAAGCGGGAGGGAGGCCGGGGAGCTGTTTTTT
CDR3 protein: CASSSVSGREAGELFF